This is a list of T cell receptor beta chains from one sample in a study of control samples from healthy donors and cancer patients. Using immunoSEQ multiplex PCR, the repertoire was profiled, and TCRdb retains in-frame clones only, with some absent. The sample includes roughly 120,000 clones, just under 95% of them seen just once. The sequencing sample was made of blood. The receptors here all came from a young man in good health. The CDR3 runs from the conserved cysteine through the conserved F or W. A D gene is named only where the DNA matches it firmly. Only part of the rows carry a size: once, few, many, or a class if the clone is expanded.

TRBJ2-5 - TRBD2 TRBV5-1 CASTSGTSGGTGETQYF TGCGCCAGCACCTCCGGGACTAGCGGGGGGACAGGGGAGACCCAGTACTTC
TRBJ1-5 - - TRBV2 CASSESWRSPPRF TGTGCCAGCAGTGAATCGTGGCGGTCCCCCCCCCGTTTT
TRBJ2-7 - TRBD1 TRBV14 CASSHMATGRYEQYF TGTGCCAGCAGCCACATGGCGACAGGGCGCTACGAGCAGTACTTC
TRBJ2-5 - - TRBV5-6 CASSPGRFQETQYF TGTGCCAGCTCGCCGGGACGGTTCCAAGAGACCCAGTACTTC
TRBJ1-6 - - TRBV7-2 CASSLSPPGSSLHF TGTGCCAGCAGCTTATCCCCGCCAGGCAGTTCCCTTCACTTT
TRBJ1-3 - TRBD1 TRBV18 CASSPDRAGNTIYF TGTGCCAGCTCACCAGACAGGGCTGGAAACACCATATATTTT
TRBJ1-6 - TRBD1 TRBV19 CASSGSGTGDNSPLHF TGTGCCAGTAGTGGATCCGGGACAGGGGACAATTCACCCCTCCACTTT
TRBJ1-5 - - TRBV28 CASRGGNQPQHF TGTGCCAGCAGGGGCGGTAATCAGCCCCAGCATTTT
TRBJ2-1 - - TRBV6-5 CASSYDRTGSNNEQFF TGTGCCAGCAGTTACGATCGTACAGGGTCAAACAATGAGCAGTTCTTC
TRBJ2-7 - TRBD1 TRBV10-3 CAISERETGGSYEQYF TGTGCCATCAGTGAGCGAGAGACAGGGGGCTCCTACGAGCAGTACTTC
TRBJ2-6 - - TRBV5-6 CASSLEQGRHSGANVLTF TGTGCCAGCAGCTTGGAGCAGGGGCGTCACTCTGGGGCCAACGTCCTGACTTTC
TRBJ2-1 - - TRBV5-4 CASSPAGYEQFF TGTGCCAGCAGCCCCGCGGGGTATGAGCAGTTCTTC
TRBJ1-6 - - TRBV4-1 CASSQGVAYNSPLHF TGCGCCAGCAGCCAAGGGGTTGCCTATAATTCACCCCTCCACTTT
TRBJ1-4 - - TRBV3-1/TRBV3-2 CASSPPSPDVGTNEKLFF TGTGCCAGCAGCCCCCCCTCCCCCGACGTGGGAACTAATGAAAAACTGTTTTTT
TRBJ1-2 - TRBD1 TRBV11-2 CASSRGTGREYGYTF TGTGCCAGCAGCCGTGGGACAGGTAGAGAGTATGGCTACACCTTC
TRBJ1-2 - - TRBV28 CASTYRFTNYGYTF TGTGCCAGCACCTACAGGTTTACTAACTATGGCTACACCTTC
TRBJ1-3 - - TRBV28 CASSLRAEVTGNTIYF TGTGCCAGCAGTTTACGGGCGGAGGTTACTGGAAACACCATATATTTT
TRBJ2-5 - TRBD2 TRBV30 CAWSRGGAQETQYF TGTGCCTGGAGTCGGGGGGGAGCGCAAGAGACCCAGTACTTC
TRBJ1-2 - TRBD1 TRBV28 CASSLFAGQGGDYGYTF TGTGCCAGCAGTTTATTCGCCGGACAGGGCGGCGACTATGGCTACACCTTC
TRBJ2-7 few TRBD1 TRBV15 CATSGYRGSSYEQYF TGTGCCACCAGCGGGTACAGGGGATCCTCCTACGAGCAGTACTTC
TRBJ1-1 - TRBD1 TRBV29-1 CSVRGTGMNTEAFF TGCAGCGTGCGTGGGACAGGGATGAACACTGAAGCTTTCTTT
TRBJ1-2 once TRBD1 TRBV28 CASRPSSSTGTGYTF TGTGCCAGCAGACCCTCCTCTTCGACAGGGACGGGCTACACCTTC
TRBJ2-7 - - TRBV6-5 CASSYSRVRAVYEQYF TGTGCCAGCAGTTACTCGAGGGTCAGGGCTGTGTACGAGCAGTACTTC
TRBJ1-1 - - TRBV29-1 CSVRGLTEAFF TGCAGCGTTCGCGGTCTAACTGAAGCTTTCTTT
TRBJ2-7 - - TRBV19 CASSWGESRYEQYF TGTGCCAGTAGTTGGGGGGAGAGTCGCTACGAGCAGTACTTC
TRBJ1-4 - - TRBV14 CASSQGGLGEKLFF TGTGCCAGCAGCCAAGGGGGTCTAGGCGAAAAACTGTTTTTT
TRBJ1-5 - - TRBV7-8 CASSLGMGVGNGNQPQHF TGTGCCAGCAGCTTAGGGATGGGGGTCGGGAATGGCAATCAGCCCCAGCATTTT
TRBJ1-2 - - TRBV29-1 CSVEDRGGGYGYTF TGCAGCGTTGAAGATCGTGGCGGCGGCTATGGCTACACCTTC
TRBJ1-1 - - TRBV20-1 CSASLNTEAFF TGCAGTGCTAGCCTGAACACTGAAGCTTTCTTT
TRBJ1-1 - - TRBV7-9 CASSQQGNTEAFF TGTGCCAGCAGCCAGCAGGGGAACACTGAAGCTTTCTTT
TRBJ2-1 - - TRBV9 CASSGRINEQFF TGTGCCAGCAGCGGCCGTATCAATGAGCAGTTCTTC
TRBJ1-1 - - TRBV4-2 CASSQVGPSLANTEAFF TGTGCCAGCAGCCAAGTGGGCCCCAGTTTGGCGAACACTGAAGCTTTCTTT
TRBJ2-7 - TRBD1 TRBV2 CASRDRGAPYEQYF TGTGCCAGCAGGGACAGGGGGGCCCCCTACGAGCAGTACTTC
TRBJ2-7 - - TRBV5-8 CASSLLSSDYEQYF TGTGCCAGCAGCCTCCTAAGTTCCGACTACGAGCAGTACTTC
TRBJ1-2 - - TRBV7-9 CASSLWAAEANYGYTF TGTGCCAGCAGCTTATGGGCGGCTGAAGCTAACTATGGCTACACCTTC
TRBJ2-1 - TRBD2 TRBV27 CASSSAQIRGGDEQFF TGTGCCAGCAGTTCCGCCCAAATTCGGGGGGGGGATGAGCAGTTCTTC
TRBJ2-1 - - TRBV29-1 CSVRGDSRYNEQFF TGCAGCGTGAGGGGGGACAGTCGCTACAATGAGCAGTTCTTC
TRBJ2-3 - TRBD2 TRBV7-2 CASSLSGGGGYTQYF TGTGCCAGCAGCCTAAGCGGGGGGGGCGGTTATACGCAGTATTTT